Here is one T cell receptor (beta chain) with its context. The antigen is unknown. In germline, CDR1 is LNHDA, CDR2 SQIVND (reference sequence). This CDR3 has 16 amino acids. V lost 2 bases and J lost 4; bases outside the gene matches: 8. The sample comes from a study of T cell repertoires in cytomegalovirus infection. TCRdb itself ran the reads through MiXCR, one entry per CDR3 protein. The data hold roughly 120,000 distinct CDR3 sequences, with roughly 9.1% observed a single time. Overall study results and limits: Summed frequency of shared TCR beta families picked out CMV carriers who also had the relevant HLA.

Sequencing used PBMCs, sequenced either directly or after in vitro stimulation (not recorded which). The chain recombines TRBV19 with TRBJ1-3; 7 positions agree with TRBD1. This TCR was sampled from a human donor in good health (CMV status not recorded). Some clones in this sample may be carry-over from other donors' samples. DNA for the CDR3: TGTGCCAGTAGTATAAAAGGACAGGTTGTGGGAAACACCATATATTTT. Residues: CASSIKGQVVGNTIYF. The full variable domain, completed using reference TRBV19 and TRBJ1-3, is DGGITQSPKYLFRKEGQNVTLSCEQNLNHDAMYWYRQDPGQGLRLIYYSQIVNDFQKGDIAEGYSVSREKKESFPLTVTSAQKNPTAFYLCASSIKGQVVGNTIYFGEGSWLTVV.